Listed below are T cell receptor beta chains from one sample, sequenced in a study of PD-1 blockade in classical Hodgkin lymphoma. TCRdb's table, derived via immunoSEQ multiplex PCR, lists solely in-frame clones and lacks some. In the table there are 25,000 to 30,000 clones, roughly 80% of which are singletons. Sequenced material: CD4+ T cells from blood, taken before the fourth cycle of nivolumab. These receptor sequences come from a human donor with classical Hodgkin lymphoma. CDR3s include the opening cysteine and the closing phenylalanine or tryptophan. A D gene is named only where the DNA matches it firmly. Part of the rows lack a size; the others show once, few, many or a class for expanded clones.

d_call,j_call,v_call,clone_size,cdr3_aa,cdr3_nt
TRBD1,TRBJ1-2,TRBV27,-,CASSWTPPTGANYGYTF,TGTGCCAGCAGTTGGACCCCCCCGACAGGGGCAAACTATGGCTACACCTTC
-,TRBJ2-2,TRBV11-2,-,CASSLSGRNTGELFF,TGTGCCAGCAGCTTATCTGGCAGGAACACCGGGGAGCTGTTTTTT
TRBD1,TRBJ2-5,TRBV7-2,once,CASSLGQGETQYF,TGTGCCAGCAGCCTGGGACAGGGAGAGACCCAGTACTTC
-,TRBJ2-7,TRBV7-9,-,CASSSEGELYEQYF,TGTGCCAGCAGCTCGGAAGGGGAGCTTTACGAGCAGTACTTC
-,TRBJ2-7,TRBV11-1,-,CASSLNGEQYF,TGTGCCAGCAGCTTAAACGGCGAGCAGTACTTC
-,TRBJ2-5,TRBV5-8,-,CASSLGGTQETQYF,TGTGCCAGCAGCTTGGGCGGGACCCAAGAGACCCAGTACTTC
TRBD1,TRBJ2-7,TRBV4-3,-,CASSQGEGANNEQYF,TGCGCCAGCAGCCAAGGTGAGGGGGCGAACAACGAGCAGTACTTC
-,TRBJ2-1,TRBV10-3,-,CAISESQGSYNEQFF,TGTGCCATCAGTGAGTCTCAGGGGAGTTACAATGAGCAGTTCTTC
-,TRBJ2-5,TRBV25-1,-,CASSAGTQETQYF,TGTGCCAGCAGTGCCGGGACCCAAGAGACCCAGTACTTC
-,TRBJ2-7,TRBV19,-,CASSIAGDSSYEQYF,TGTGCCAGTAGTATAGCCGGAGACAGCTCCTACGAGCAGTACTTC
-,TRBJ1-4,TRBV5-1,-,CASSLGPREKLFF,TGCGCCAGCAGCTTGGGGCCCCGGGAAAAACTGTTTTTT
TRBD1,TRBJ1-4,TRBV7-8,-,CASSLDRGGSEKLFF,TGTGCCAGCAGCTTAGACAGGGGCGGGAGTGAAAAACTGTTTTTT
-,TRBJ1-2,TRBV19,medium-sized,CASSMTWPSYGYTF,TGTGCCAGTAGTATGACGTGGCCTAGCTATGGCTACACCTTC